These 13 T cell receptor beta chains share one sample of origin, sequenced in a study of blood T cell repertoires in COVID-19. Assay: immunoSEQ multiplex PCR; the TCRdb copy retains only in-frame clones and omits some. The sample yields about 180,000 clones, about three quarters seen once. What was sequenced was peripheral blood. Receptors were obtained from a woman over 75 with COVID-19, enrolled during active disease.

The chain joins TRBV4-3 to TRBJ1-4; perhaps TRBD1 as D (6 bases). Germline V gene lookup returns CDR1 LGHNA and CDR2 YSLEER. This CDR3 contains 14 residues. The V and J ends lost 1 base and 6 bases respectively, with 9 bases between them. CDR3 residues: CASSQGNRDEKLFF. Written as DNA, the CDR3 is TGCGCCAGCAGCCAAGGGAACAGGGATGAAAAACTGTTTTTT.

The chain joins TRBV3-1 (or the pseudogene TRBV3-2) to TRBJ2-1; 9 bases match TRBD2. Germline values: CDR1 LGHDT, CDR2 YNNKEL (reference sequence). With V trimmed by 4 bases and J by 6 bases, 10 bases remained unmatched. There are 16 residues in the CDR3. The CDR3 is CASSPQATSGPNEQFF. In DNA form, the CDR3 reads TGTGCCAGCAGCCCCCAAGCGACTAGCGGACCCAATGAGCAGTTCTTC.

About this clone: Other nucleotide sequences in the sample specify the same CDR3. The V gene is TRBV5-5, the J gene TRBJ2-7; tentative D call: TRBD1 (6 bases). CDR3 length equals 13 residues. Deletions cut 5 bases from V and 2 bases from J, with 11 bases between. Per the germline V gene, CDR1 is SGHKS and CDR2 is YYEKEE (reference sequence). Written as DNA, the CDR3 is TGTGCCAGCAGTCTTCAGGGGCCCTACGAGCAGTACTTC. This encodes CASSLQGPYEQYF.

CDR3 nucleotides: TGCGCCAGCAGCTTACCCGGGACTAGCGGTAGTACAGATACGCAGTATTTT. Translating it yields CASSLPGTSGSTDTQYF. The V call is TRBV5-1, the J call TRBJ2-3; 11 nucleotides match TRBD2. With V trimmed by 2 bases and J by 3 bases, 8 bases remained unmatched. This CDR3 comprises 17 residues. The germline V gene encodes CDR1 SGHRS and CDR2 YFSETQ.

This clone was counted only a few times. The chain uses TRBV5-1 and TRBJ2-2; D is ambiguous. V was shortened by 4 bases and J by 7 bases, with 11 bases between the two germline ends. Germline lookup yields CDR1 SGHRS and CDR2 YFSETQ. The CDR3 consists of 13 residues. The CDR3 nucleotides read TGCGCCAGCAGCCCCGGTAGTGGCGGGGAGCTGTTTTTT. Amino acid sequence: CASSPGSGGELFF.

This clone was counted at least ten times. This chain links TRBV7-2 with TRBJ1-3; 9 bases align to TRBD1. V was clipped by 6 bases and J by 4 bases; unmatched bases: 7. CDR3 length equals 15 residues. Germline V CDR1 and CDR2: SGHTA, FQGNSA. The CDR3 reads CASRSTGGMGNTIYF. CDR3 DNA sequence: TGTGCCAGCAGATCCACAGGGGGCATGGGAAACACCATATATTTT. The full variable domain, completed using reference TRBV7-2 and TRBJ1-3, is GAGVSQSPSNKVTEKGKDVELRCDPISGHTALYWYRQSLGQGLEFLIYFQGNSAPDKSGLPSDRFSAERTGGSVSTLTIQRTQQEDSAVYLCASRSTGGMGNTIYFGEGSWLTVV.

V is TRBV7-2 and J is TRBJ1-2; TRBD1 might be the D (5 bases). The CDR3 has 14 residues. With 1 base removed from V and 5 bases from J, the gap between germline ends came to 11 bases. Germline lookup yields CDR1 SGHTA and CDR2 FQGNSA. The chain's CDR3 is CASSLDRMGYGYTF. The CDR3 bases are TGTGCCAGCAGCTTAGACAGGATGGGGTATGGCTACACCTTC.

With regard to this clone: At one end the junction does not follow the germline gene, possibly because of a read error. The gene calls are TRBV7-2 and TRBJ2-7, with 7 bases matching TRBD1. The CDR3 runs 14 residues. Germline CDR1 is SGHTA and CDR2 is FQGNSA. The CDR3, as DNA: TGTGCCAGCAGCTTAGGGCCGGCAGGGGGATTCTCCCTCTTC. Its translation: CASSLGPAGGFSLF.

The rearrangement joins TRBV27 to TRBJ2-2, with D possibly matching TRBD2 (5 bases). This CDR3 is built from 15 residues. Trimming removed 5 bases at V and 4 bases at J, with 14 bases between. Germline loops: CDR1 MNHEY, CDR2 SMNVEV (reference sequence). CDR3 coding DNA: TGTGCCAGCAGTGTCCGGCCTACTAGCACCGGGGAGCTGTTTTTT. The encoded protein is CASSVRPTSTGELFF.

This clone turned up a few times. As the CDR3 is not closed by the conserved phenylalanine or tryptophan, this likely results from a read error. The DNA is left out, because the CDR3 cannot be placed on it with certainty; the CDR3 is given as TCRdb lists it. V is TRBV3-1 (or the pseudogene TRBV3-2) and J is TRBJ1-1; the D segment call TRBD1 is taken from the table without a DNA check. The CDR3 adds up to 11 amino acids, both ends counted. Germline loops: CDR1 LGHDT, CDR2 YNNKEL (reference sequence). CDR3 residues: CASSRNFKDRD.

The chain combines TRBV5-5 with TRBJ1-4; D unresolved. The V gene lost 3 bases and the J gene lost 7 bases, with 13 bases spanning the gap. The CDR3 extends over 14 amino acids. Germline V gene data show CDR1 as SGHKS and CDR2 as YYEKEE (reference sequence). The CDR3 is CASSYLREFEKLFF. CDR3 in DNA: TGTGCCAGCAGCTATCTCCGGGAGTTTGAAAAACTGTTTTTT. Supplemented by reference TRBV5-5 and TRBJ1-4, the full variable domain reads DAGVTQSPTHLIKTRGQQVTLRCSPISGHKSVSWYQQVLGQGPQFIFQYYEKEERGRGNFPDRFSARQFPNYSSELNVNALLLGDSALYLCASSYLREFEKLFFGSGTQLSVL.

The chain uses TRBV30 and TRBJ1-3; tentatively, D is TRBD1 (5 bases). Trimming shortened V by 0 bases and J by 0 bases, and 9 bases separated the two germline ends. Germline V gene sequence: CDR1 GTSNPN, CDR2 SVGIG (reference sequence). This CDR3 is 15 amino acids long. CDR3: CAWSVRGASGNTIYF. The CDR3 DNA follows: TGTGCCTGGAGTGTACGCGGGGCCTCTGGAAACACCATATATTTT.

Only one count was recorded for this clone. CDR3 DNA: TGTGCCAGCAGCCAAGATCGGGCAGGGGGGTTAAAGCAGTACTTC. Amino acid sequence: CASSQDRAGGLKQYF. The chain is built from TRBV4-2 and TRBJ2-7, with D maybe TRBD1 (7 bases). Germline values: CDR1 LGHNA, CDR2 YNFKEQ. V was clipped by 0 bases and J by 8 bases, with 17 bases between them. There are 15 residues in the CDR3.